This TCR beta chain was obtained from a study of blood T cell repertoires in COVID-19 (dated by TCRdb to between 2020 and 2021). General notes on the study: Collaborator samples came from the United States, Italy and Spain and covered acute and convalescent phases of COVID-19. The repertoires were released in a freely available public database meant as a resource for research on the immune response to SARS-CoV-2. The prospective study material was composed of cDNA or gDNA derived from T cells, B-cell-depleted T cells, or PBMCs. Nearly every sample came with metadata listing a de-identified subject ID, COVID-19 status, age in years and sex. The samples were drawn from the first 160 participants of the ongoing ImmuneRACE study and from 1,200 or so subjects provided by 6 global collaborators. HLA class I and class II types, where available, came from metadata supplied by the sample provider rather than from assay-based typing. Deeply sampled blood TCRbeta repertoires from subjects exposed to, actively infected with, or recovered from COVID-19 were included in the dataset.

About this clone itself: This clone's antigen is unknown. No clone much larger than this one lies a single base away; base qualities are absent.

General conclusions and limits of the study: The amount of clinical and demographic metadata varied by source and participant and was provided uncurated.

The immunoSEQ Assay, a bias-controlled multiplex PCR, was used to amplify TCRbeta CDR3 regions from genomic DNA. Turning to the authors' computational methods: The number of nucleated cells in each sample was estimated by amplification of reference gene primers within the assay. To quantify the absolute abundance of each unique TCRbeta CDR3 rearrangement, sequence reads were collapsed and filtered. For each sample, productive Simpson clonality was calculated as the square root of Simpson's diversity index over productive rearrangements. What TCRdb holds here is the immuneACCESS table cut down to in-frame rearrangements. Part of the clones is not present; checked against another copy, under half of the missing clones reflect an unresolved V gene, and the others are unexplained. D and trimming come from the DNA, and the V and J calls and clone size come from that table. Counted in this sample were fewer than 120,000 clones; 70% to 90% of them appeared once. The ten largest clonotypes hold less than 4% of the sample.

Whole blood was collected in K2EDTA tubes by collaborating institutions according to the institutions' own protocols. For TCRbeta analysis, collaborator samples were shipped as frozen whole blood, as isolated PBMCs, or as DNA extracted from either sample type. The CDR3 covers 12 residues, taking in both the cysteine and the phenylalanine. The entry retains the CDR3 DNA only, 36 bases that are in frame from base 1. Looking up the germline V gene (reference sequence) yields CDR1 MNHEY and CDR2 SMNVEV. V was cut back by 1 base and J by 9 bases, leaving a gap of 7 bases between them. The specimen sequenced was peripheral blood. This sequence was found in a woman aged 45-65 years with acute or convalescent COVID-19. The V and J genes are TRBV27 and TRBJ2-1, with a tentative D gene TRBD1 over 6 matching bases. The encoded CDR3 is CASSLLGGEQFF. In nucleotide form, the sequence is TGTGCCAGCAGTTTATTAGGGGGTGAGCAGTTCTTC.